Below are 30 T cell receptor beta chains sequenced from a single sample in a study of cytomegalovirus exposure and HLA in healthy donors. 13 Jbeta primers and 60 Vbeta primers were used for the PCR. Data came from immunoSEQ multiplex PCR; TCRdb stores just in-frame clones and leaves some out. Among about 160,000 clones listed, almost 80% were seen once. The sample comprised PBMCs. These receptors were obtained from a woman aged 50 to 60 in good health and CMV-seropositive.

J is TRBJ2-1 and V is TRBV19; possibly TRBD2 for D (6 bases). The CDR3 runs to 15 residues. V dropped 5 bases and J dropped 6 bases, with 17 bases sitting between them. Germline CDR1 reads LNHDA; CDR2 reads SQIVND (reference sequence). CDR3 residues: CASSLRAGIANEQFF. CDR3 bases: TGTGCCAGTAGTCTCCGGGCGGGAATTGCCAATGAGCAGTTCTTC.

The chain couples TRBV4-1 to TRBJ1-2, with 12 bases identical to TRBD1. Germline CDR1 MGHRA, CDR2 YSYEKL. The CDR3 runs 16 residues. Trimming at V came to 3 bases and at J to 6 bases, leaving 8 bases not matched to a gene. The CDR3 nucleotides are TGCGCCAGCAGCCAGCAACCGGGACAGGGGGCGGATGGCTACACCTTC. Translation gives CASSQQPGQGADGYTF.

The V gene is TRBV15, the J gene TRBJ1-3; weak D call: TRBD1 (5 bases). Germline V gives CDR1 LNHNV, CDR2 YYDKDF (reference sequence). The length of the CDR3 is 14 residues. V was cut by 8 bases and J by 0 bases, with 11 bases left in between. The CDR3 region has the DNA TGTGCCACCCGAACAGGAGCCTCTGGAAACACCATATATTTT. Encoded protein: CATRTGASGNTIYF.

CDR3 in DNA: TGTGCCAGCAGTCTCGGACTAGCGGGGGGTACGCAGTATTTT. It specifies CASSLGLAGGTQYF. The chain carries TRBV6-5 and TRBJ2-3, with 14 bases fitting TRBD2. The ends lost 5 bases at V and 8 bases at J; junction bases unmatched: 3. This CDR3 is built from 14 residues. Germline loops: CDR1 MNHEY, CDR2 SVGAGI.

The chain joins TRBV7-9 to TRBJ2-3; the D gene is possibly TRBD1 (6 bases). The V gene lost 5 bases and the J gene lost 4 bases, with 22 bases spanning the gap. This CDR3 has 17 amino acids. Per germline, CDR1 SEHNR and CDR2 FQNEAQ (reference sequence). The CDR3 loop reads CASSGAESQGWADTQYF. DNA for the CDR3: TGTGCCAGCAGCGGCGCCGAAAGCCAGGGGTGGGCAGATACGCAGTATTTT.

As regards this clone: Additional DNA sequences in this sample encode the identical CDR3. The chain couples TRBV20-1 to TRBJ1-1; 7 bases fit TRBD1. The CDR3 runs 11 residues. V was clipped by 3 bases and J by 5 bases; unmatched bases: 0. Germline V lookup: CDR1 DFQATT, CDR2 SNEGSKA (reference sequence). The CDR3 DNA sequence: TGCAGTGCTAGCAGGGGGACTGAAGCTTTCTTT. This codes for CSASRGTEAFF.

The chain is built from TRBV19 and TRBJ1-5; D remains unclear. Between the trimmed V and J ends, which lost 1 base and 7 bases, there was a span of 8 bases. The CDR3 consists of 13 residues. Germline V gives CDR1 LNHDA, CDR2 SQIVND (reference sequence). DNA of the CDR3: TGTGCCAGTAGTATAGCAAGGGAGCAGCCCCAGCATTTT. This sequence encodes CASSIAREQPQHF.

The sample holds a few counts of this clone. The J gene is TRBJ1-1, the V gene TRBV6-1; D gene unclear. This CDR3 contains 13 residues. CDR1 is MNHNS and CDR2 is SASEGT in the germline V gene. V was pared by 2 bases and J by 3 bases, with 7 bases between. Written as DNA, the CDR3 is TGTGCCAGCAGTGAACAACTTTACACTGAAGCTTTCTTT. Its translation is CASSEQLYTEAFF.

The rearrangement joins TRBV7-6 to TRBJ2-2, with 14 bases aligning to TRBD2. The CDR3 sequence is 16 residues long. The germline CDR1 and CDR2 sequences are SGHVS and FNYEAQ. Losses at the gene ends were 5 bases for V and 6 bases for J; bases not matched to a gene: 5. The CDR3 protein is CASSLQTSGGAGELFF. In DNA, the CDR3 is TGTGCCAGCAGCCTTCAGACTAGCGGGGGGGCCGGGGAGCTGTTTTTT. Drawing the rest from reference TRBV7-6 and TRBJ2-2, the complete variable domain is GAGVSQSPRYKVTKRGQDVALRCDPISGHVSLYWYRQALGQGPEFLTYFNYEAQQDKSGLPNDRFSAERPEGSISTLTIQRTEQRDSAMYRCASSLQTSGGAGELFFGEGSRLTVL.

The chain recombines TRBV30 with TRBJ1-5; D remains ambiguous. The germline gives CDR1 GTSNPN, CDR2 SVGIG (reference sequence). Between the trimmed V and J ends, which lost 2 bases and 0 bases, there was a span of 20 bases. This CDR3 has 18 amino acids. CDR3 sequence: CAWSPSRSRTYSNQPQHF. The CDR3 nucleotides read TGTGCCTGGAGTCCTTCGCGTTCCAGGACTTATAGCAATCAGCCCCAGCATTTT.

The CDR3 DNA reads as TGTGCCAGCAGCGCCTACCACGAGCAGTACTTC. Translation gives CASSAYHEQYF. The chain uses TRBV9 and TRBJ2-7; D is uncertain. CDR1 is SGDLS and CDR2 is YYNGEE in the germline V gene. V dropped 3 bases and J dropped 5 bases, with 6 bases sitting between them. The CDR3 has 11 amino acids.

The chain is built from TRBV19 and TRBJ2-3; 11 positions agree with TRBD2. The CDR3 spans 12 residues. Trimming took 7 bases from V and 12 from J; bases not matched to a gene: 6. Germline V CDR1 and CDR2: LNHDA, SQIVND (reference sequence). DNA of the CDR3: TGTGCCAGTACTACACTAGCGGGGGAACAGTATTTT. This codes for CASTTLAGEQYF.

This clone occurred a few times. The chain has TRBV9 and TRBJ1-1, with D perhaps matching TRBD1 (5 bases). V lost 4 bases to trimming and J lost 2 bases, with 9 bases between them. The germline V gene encodes CDR1 SGDLS and CDR2 YYNGEE. The CDR3 runs to 13 residues. CDR3 sequence (DNA): TGTGCCAGCAGCCTTGACAGAAACACTGAAGCTTTCTTT. Amino acids: CASSLDRNTEAFF.

V is TRBV5-6 and J is TRBJ2-1; 8 bases match TRBD1. This CDR3 is built from 16 residues. The J segment lost 4 bases and the V segment lost 4 bases, leaving 10 bases of the junction unmatched. The V gene's germline CDR1 is SGHDT and CDR2 YYEEEE. Here the CDR3 reads CASSHSGQGRYNEQFF. The CDR3 nucleotides are TGTGCCAGCAGCCATAGTGGACAGGGCAGGTACAATGAGCAGTTCTTC.

This clone was seen a single time. The rearrangement uses TRBV18 and TRBJ2-5; a possible D gene is TRBD1 (5 bases). Germline V lookup: CDR1 KGHSH, CDR2 LQKENI. Trimming cost V 2 bases and J 3 bases, with 7 bases left between them. The length of the CDR3 is 13 residues. Written as DNA, the CDR3 is TGTGCCAGCTCACCAACAGGCAAAGAGACCCAGTACTTC. Its protein product is CASSPTGKETQYF.

V usage is TRBV6-1 and J usage is TRBJ1-4; 9 bases line up with TRBD1. CDR3 size: 16 residues. The germline V gene has CDR1 MNHNS and CDR2 SASEGT. V was clipped by 2 bases and J by 4 bases; unmatched bases: 5. CDR3 amino acids: CASSEYRDRVNEKLFF. As DNA, the CDR3 is TGTGCCAGCAGTGAATACCGGGACAGGGTTAATGAAAAACTGTTTTTT.

This clone was seen only once. The chain uses TRBV2 and TRBJ1-2; D unclear. This CDR3 has 13 amino acids. Germline loops: CDR1 SNHLY, CDR2 FYNNEI. The V end was cut by 3 bases, the J end by 7 bases, with 12 bases between. CDR3 region: CASSEGQAAGYTF. CDR3 bases: TGTGCCAGCAGTGAGGGTCAGGCCGCTGGCTACACCTTC.

The chain couples TRBV5-1 to TRBJ2-7; TRBD1 matches at 7 bases. V lost 0 bases and J lost 2; bases outside the gene matches: 8. CDR1 and CDR2 from the germline V gene are SGHRS and YFSETQ. This CDR3 has 16 residues. The CDR3, as DNA: TGCGCCAGCAGCTTGGCCATGGGCAGGGGGACCTACGAGCAGTACTTC. Translated, it gives CASSLAMGRGTYEQYF.

The chain carries TRBV9 and TRBJ2-7; a weak D match, TRBD1 (5 bases). V lost 4 bases, J lost 4 bases, and 21 bases lay in between. This CDR3 contains 16 residues. The germline gives CDR1 SGDLS, CDR2 YYNGEE. The CDR3 DNA reads TGTGCCAGCAGCCTATCCGACAGCTCTTGGGGATACGAGCAGTACTTC. Translation: CASSLSDSSWGYEQYF.

This chain uses TRBV7-2 with TRBJ2-5, with TRBD2 identical over 10 bases. The V segment lost 1 base and the J segment 4 bases; nucleotides outside the gene matches: 6. Germline CDR1 SGHTA, CDR2 FQGNSA. The length of the CDR3 is 16 residues. The CDR3 loop is CASSLVAGGPGETQYF. The CDR3 DNA reads TGTGCCAGCAGCTTAGTAGCGGGGGGCCCTGGAGAGACCCAGTACTTC. Full variable domain (missing parts from reference TRBV7-2 and TRBJ2-5): GAGVSQSPSNKVTEKGKDVELRCDPISGHTALYWYRQSLGQGLEFLIYFQGNSAPDKSGLPSDRFSAERTGGSVSTLTIQRTQQEDSAVYLCASSLVAGGPGETQYFGPGTRLLVL.

This clone was seen just once. The chain uses TRBV2 and TRBJ2-1; no definite D call. The CDR3 loop spans 15 amino acids. Per the germline V gene, CDR1 is SNHLY and CDR2 is FYNNEI. V gave up 5 bases and J gave up 7 bases, with 18 bases separating them. The CDR3 bases are TGTGCCAGCAGTTTAGGTACAAGAGGCGTTAATGAGCAGTTCTTC. It codes for CASSLGTRGVNEQFF.

The V call is TRBV15, the J call TRBJ1-3; a possible D gene is TRBD1 (5 bases). The germline CDR1 and CDR2 sequences are LNHNV and YYDKDF (reference sequence). V shed 0 bases and J shed 2 bases, with 11 bases lying between them. The CDR3 has 16 residues. CDR3 nucleotide sequence: TGTGCCACCAGCAGAGACAAGGGGCTCACTGGAAACACCATATATTTT. It translates to CATSRDKGLTGNTIYF.

This chain joins TRBV11-2 and TRBJ1-3; TRBD1 matches 7 bases. The V and J ends lost 3 bases and 0 bases, in that order; junction bases with no gene match: 5. The CDR3 contains 16 residues. The V gene's germline CDR1 is SGHAT and CDR2 FQNNGV. This CDR3 is CASSFHRGLSGNTIYF. Written as DNA, the CDR3 is TGTGCCAGCAGCTTTCACAGGGGCCTCTCTGGAAACACCATATATTTT.

This clone was counted only a few times. The chain couples TRBV19 to TRBJ2-7; 7 bases are a match to TRBD2. The CDR3 spans 14 residues. V was pared by 6 bases and J by 2 bases, with 7 bases of the junction left unmatched. The V gene's germline CDR1 is LNHDA and CDR2 SQIVND (reference sequence). Here the CDR3 reads CASSVASGPYEQYF. Written as DNA, the CDR3 is TGTGCCAGTAGCGTAGCTAGCGGACCCTACGAGCAGTACTTC.

The chain employs TRBV7-9 and TRBJ1-2; D call uncertain. CDR3 length equals 14 residues. V lost 5 bases, J lost 10 bases, and 20 bases lay in between. The germline CDR1 and CDR2 sequences are SEHNR and FQNEAQ (reference sequence). The CDR3 DNA follows: TGTGCCAGCAGCCTACTAGGGCAGGATAACTACTACACCTTC. It encodes CASSLLGQDNYYTF. Supplemented by reference TRBV7-9 and TRBJ1-2, the full variable domain reads DTGVSQNPRHKITKRGQNVTFRCDPISEHNRLYWYRQTLGQGPEFLTYFQNEAQLEKSRLLSDRFSAERPKGSFSTLEIQRTEQGDSAMYLCASSLLGQDNYYTFGSGTRLTVV.

This chain joins TRBV18 and TRBJ1-5; D remains unclear. Germline-derived CDR1 and CDR2 are KGHSH and LQKENI. The V end was cut by 3 bases, the J end by 5 bases, with 8 bases between. This CDR3 is 13 amino acids long. The CDR3 loop is CASSPGLDQPQHF. The CDR3 DNA sequence: TGTGCCAGCTCACCCGGGTTGGATCAGCCCCAGCATTTT.

In this sample, this clone turned up a few times. This chain joins TRBV28 and TRBJ2-3, with 8 positions matching TRBD2. CDR1 and CDR2 (germline): MDHEN, SYDVKM. The ends lost 2 bases at V and 1 base at J; junction bases unmatched: 2. The length of the CDR3 is 15 residues. DNA for the CDR3: TGTGCCAGCAGTTTAAGCGGGGGTGGCACAGATACGCAGTATTTT. Translation: CASSLSGGGTDTQYF. Together with reference TRBV28 and TRBJ2-3, the CDR3 gives the full variable domain: DVKVTQSSRYLVKRTGEKVFLECVQDMDHENMFWYRQDPGLGLRLIYFSYDVKMKEKGDIPEGYSVSREKKERFSLILESASTNQTSMYLCASSLSGGGTDTQYFGPGTRLTVL.

A word on this clone: No conserved phenylalanine or tryptophan is present at the end of the CDR3, so a read error is the likely explanation. The chain is built from TRBV6-5 and TRBJ1-5; 7 nucleotides match TRBD1. Trimming cost V 6 bases and J 3 bases; bases outside gene matches: 8. The CDR3 is 15 amino acids. Germline V lookup: CDR1 MNHEY, CDR2 SVGAGI. In DNA form, the CDR3 reads TGTGCCAGCAGAAGACTCGGGACAGACAATCAGCCCCAGCATGTT. Amino acids: CASRRLGTDNQPQHV.

This clone was counted only a few times. The chain combines TRBV2 with TRBJ2-1; 8 positions match TRBD1. J lost 7 bases, V lost 7 bases, and 6 bases had no gene match. This CDR3 is built from 13 residues. Germline V gene sequence: CDR1 SNHLY, CDR2 FYNNEI. CDR3 loop: CASIQGASNEQFF. DNA of the CDR3: TGTGCCAGCATCCAGGGGGCTTCTAATGAGCAGTTCTTC.

J is TRBJ1-2 and V is TRBV5-1; perhaps TRBD1 as D (5 bases). The V gene lost 5 bases and the J gene lost 4 bases, with 18 bases spanning the gap. The CDR3 spans 15 residues. Germline V gene data show CDR1 as SGHRS and CDR2 as YFSETQ. This CDR3 is CASRRREEGIYGYTF. The CDR3 nucleotides are TGCGCCAGCAGACGCCGGGAGGAGGGGATCTATGGCTACACCTTC. The full variable domain, in which reference TRBV5-1 and TRBJ1-2 provide the parts outside the CDR3, is KAGVTQTPRYLIKTRGQQVTLSCSPISGHRSVSWYQQTPGQGLQFLFEYFSETQRNKGNFPGRFSGRQFSNSRSEMNVSTLELGDSALYLCASRRREEGIYGYTFGSGTRLTVV.